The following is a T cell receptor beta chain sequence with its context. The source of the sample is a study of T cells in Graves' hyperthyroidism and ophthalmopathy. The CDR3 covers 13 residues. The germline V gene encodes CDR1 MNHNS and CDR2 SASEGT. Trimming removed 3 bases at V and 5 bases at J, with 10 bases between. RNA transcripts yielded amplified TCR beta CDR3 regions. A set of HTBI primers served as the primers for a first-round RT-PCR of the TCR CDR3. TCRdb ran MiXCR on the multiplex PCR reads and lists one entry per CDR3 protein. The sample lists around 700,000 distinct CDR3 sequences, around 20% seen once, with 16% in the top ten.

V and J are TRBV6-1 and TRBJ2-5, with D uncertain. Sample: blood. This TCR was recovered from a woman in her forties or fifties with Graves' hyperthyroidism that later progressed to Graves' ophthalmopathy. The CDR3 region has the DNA TGTGCCAGCAGTGACGCTAGGCGGGAGACCCAGTACTTC. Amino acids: CASSDARRETQYF.